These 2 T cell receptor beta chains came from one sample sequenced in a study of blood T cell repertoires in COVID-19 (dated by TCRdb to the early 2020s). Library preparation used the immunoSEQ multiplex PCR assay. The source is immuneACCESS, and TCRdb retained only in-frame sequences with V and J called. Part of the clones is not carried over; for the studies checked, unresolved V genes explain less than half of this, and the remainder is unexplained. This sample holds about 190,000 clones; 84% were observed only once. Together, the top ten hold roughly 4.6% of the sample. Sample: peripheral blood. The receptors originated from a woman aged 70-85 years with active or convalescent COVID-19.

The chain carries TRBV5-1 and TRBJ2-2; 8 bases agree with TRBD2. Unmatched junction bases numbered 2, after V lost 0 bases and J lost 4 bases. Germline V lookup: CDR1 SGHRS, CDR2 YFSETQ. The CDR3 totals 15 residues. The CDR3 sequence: CASSLDTSGTGELFF. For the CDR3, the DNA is TGCGCCAGCAGCTTGGACACTAGCGGCACCGGGGAGCTGTTTTTT.

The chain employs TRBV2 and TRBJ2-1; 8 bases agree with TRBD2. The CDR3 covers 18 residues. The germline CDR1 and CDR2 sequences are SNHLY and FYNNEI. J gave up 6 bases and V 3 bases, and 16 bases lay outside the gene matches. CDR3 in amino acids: CASSEQTGLIRGGNEQFF. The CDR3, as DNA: TGTGCCAGCAGTGAGCAAACGGGGCTGATCCGGGGGGGCAATGAGCAGTTCTTC.